What follows describes a single T cell receptor delta chain. This clone is considered hyperexpanded (1% or more). This clone's antigen is unknown. Base qualities are not recorded, but no much larger clone differs from it by a single base. Libraries were made using RT-PCR. TCR cDNA was generated by reverse transcription of PBMC RNA with SuperScript II and gamma-chain- and delta-chain-specific primers. Purification of cDNA was performed with AMPure XP beads, after which the cDNA was amplified and indexed with Illumina adapters by means of the Nextera XT Index Kit. An Illumina MiSeq with a V2 300-cycle kit was used to sequence the gammadelta TCR libraries. Turning to the authors' computational methods: Using MiXCR v2.1.12, CDR3 sequences were assembled, and reads were mapped onto D, J and V genes obtained from GenBank. Repertoire analyses of the CDR3 clonotypes were performed with VDJtools v1.2.1. Clonotypes were called again by TCRdb from the public reads via CATT, and duplicate nucleotide sequences were then merged into one entry. The V and J calls and clone size are TCRdb's, not the authors'. The sample profile shows roughly 170 delta-chain clones; 45% of them were found once. Of the sample, 40% to 45% falls within the top ten clones.

In Kampala, Uganda, pregnant women receiving prenatal care were recruited and their infants were enrolled, and documentation of maternal HIV status was required. Home visits to families took place weekly, and collection of infant clinical information, oral swabs and peripheral blood began at 6 weeks of age and was repeated every 4 months after that. Blood was collected in heparin tubes, and PBMC were isolated by Ficoll-Paque density gradient centrifugation and cryopreserved. This record belongs to a study of delta chains in infants with herpesvirus infections (dated by TCRdb to the early 2020s). Background on the whole study: From birth, the study prospectively followed a Ugandan infant birth cohort to characterize gammadelta T cell responses to primary cytomegalovirus (CMV) infection. A public fetal Vdelta1/Vgamma8 gammadelta TCR clonotype was searched for in infants infected with CMV after birth. gammadelta TCRs were sequenced from PBMC obtained from roughly 18 CMV-infected infants (one congenitally infected) and 7 or 8 CMV-uninfected infants for whom sufficient sample was available. Infant blood samples fell into approximate age groups of 1.5, 4, 8 and 12 months. Previously published Belgian fetal and cord blood gammadelta TCR data were included only for comparison and were not generated in this cohort.

What the work shows at the level of the full study, not this receptor alone: Limitations noted by the authors included a small sample size and a lack of race- or environment-matched controls, because nearly all Ugandans acquire CMV before adulthood. The public clonotype was detected only at the first time point after infection and was not found in uninfected infants or in infants infected after 120 days. Of 18 CMV-infected infants, 4 carried the public Vdelta1 clonotype: the congenitally infected infant plus three who were infected postnatally before 120 days of age. The public clonotype might still be present below the detection limit in CMV-uninfected infants. Public-clonotype frequency among Vdelta1 cells appeared to correlate inversely with age at infection and decayed rapidly, seemingly not persisting beyond approximately two months.

In the germline V gene, CDR1 corresponds to TSWWSYY and CDR2 to QGS. Trimming costs V 4 bases and J 0 bases, and their ends lie 12 bases apart. The CDR3 starts with the cysteine, ends with the phenylalanine, and has 16 residues. Of the read, only the CDR3 DNA is kept; its 48 bases are in frame from base 1. The receptor chain draws on TRDV1 and TRDJ2; no D gene is confidently identified. The sequence was collected from a human donor who was a Ugandan infant, either HIV-exposed or HIV-unexposed (not recorded which). The sequences come from peripheral blood, collected at time point 3 of longitudinal follow-up. Here is the DNA: TGTGCTCTTGGGGGAACTTACCGAGCTTTGACAGCACAACTCTTCTTT. This yields the protein CALGGTYRALTAQLFF.